What follows are 30 T cell receptor beta chains derived from one specimen sequenced in a study of shared clonotypes between healthy human individuals. Produced via immunoSEQ multiplex PCR; TCRdb's table is partial and in-frame only. The sample holds over a million clones, around 78% seen once. The sample comprised memory CD4+ T cells from PBMCs. The subset here: CD45RA-negative fraction. All receptors derive from a man aged 18 to 29 in good health. Some clones in this sample may be carry-over from other donors' samples.

This clone has more than one count but fewer than ten. V gene TRBV5-4 combines with J gene TRBJ2-1, with TRBD2 identical over 9 bases. The CDR3 consists of 16 residues. Germline lookup yields CDR1 SGHNT and CDR2 YYREEE (reference sequence). The trim removed 0 bases at V and 10 bases at J, leaving 11 bases unmatched. CDR3 amino acids: CASSLGGRASATEQFF. In DNA form, the CDR3 reads TGTGCCAGCAGCTTGGGCGGGAGGGCGTCGGCCACCGAGCAGTTCTTC.

The V and J genes are TRBV11-2 and TRBJ2-5; TRBD1 matches at 10 bases. Germline lookup yields CDR1 SGHAT and CDR2 FQNNGV. The CDR3 is made up of 16 amino acids. V was pared by 1 base and J by 3 bases, with 5 bases of the junction left unmatched. The CDR3 region is CASSLGWGTGEETQYF. The CDR3, as DNA: TGTGCCAGCAGCTTAGGGTGGGGGACAGGGGAAGAGACCCAGTACTTC.

The chain recombines TRBV27 with TRBJ1-5; TRBD1 matches 10 bases. The CDR3 sequence is 17 residues long. V dropped 6 bases and J dropped 5; count of bases not matched to a gene: 13. The germline V gene has CDR1 MNHEY and CDR2 SMNVEV (reference sequence). CDR3 residues: CASSFAGQGQGDQPQHF. The CDR3, as DNA: TGTGCCAGCAGCTTTGCGGGGCAAGGACAGGGGGATCAGCCCCAGCATTTT.

The J gene is TRBJ1-1, the V gene TRBV18; D ambiguous. The V gene lost 3 bases and the J gene lost 1 base, with 9 bases spanning the gap. The germline gives CDR1 KGHSH, CDR2 LQKENI. The CDR3 runs 14 residues. CDR3 DNA sequence: TGTGCCAGCTCACCGGGCCGGGCGAACACTGAAGCTTTCTTT. Protein sequence: CASSPGRANTEAFF.

The chain carries TRBV11-2 and TRBJ2-4, with 10 bases that match TRBD2. The CDR3 has 16 residues. Germline values: CDR1 SGHAT, CDR2 FQNNGV. Losses at the gene ends were 1 base for V and 2 bases for J; bases not matched to a gene: 2. For the CDR3, the DNA is TGTGCCAGCAGCTTAGCTAGCGGGAGCCCCAAAAACATTCAGTACTTC. This gives the protein CASSLASGSPKNIQYF.

A few counts support this clone. This chain joins TRBV7-9 and TRBJ1-6, with D uncertain. The germline V and J ends were trimmed by 5 bases and 7 bases, with 9 bases remaining between them. The length of the CDR3 is 13 residues. Germline V gene sequence: CDR1 SEHNR, CDR2 FQNEAQ (reference sequence). CDR3 bases: TGTGCCAGCAGCGAACCTTGGAATTCACCCCTCCACTTT. It specifies CASSEPWNSPLHF.

Of note for this clone: A much larger clonotype is one base distant, so this may be a read error. Other DNA variants within this sample encode the same CDR3. The genes are TRBV6-5 and TRBJ2-7, with 7 bases matching TRBD1. The CDR3 has 12 residues. V lost 6 bases, J lost 2 bases, and 1 base stayed unmatched. The germline CDR1 and CDR2 sequences are MNHEY and SVGAGI. Here the CDR3 reads CASRQGAYEQYF. The CDR3 region has the DNA TGTGCCAGCAGGCAGGGGGCCTACGAGCAGTACTTC.

The J gene is TRBJ2-2, the V gene TRBV7-2; 10 nucleotides line up with TRBD2. This CDR3 contains 17 residues. With 3 bases clipped from V and 4 bases from J, the junction kept 8 bases outside the gene matches. Germline V gene lookup returns CDR1 SGHTA and CDR2 FQGNSA. The CDR3 bases are TGTGCCAGCAGCTTGCTTAGCGGGAGGTCGGGCACCGGGGAGCTGTTTTTT. Its translation: CASSLLSGRSGTGELFF. The complete variable domain, with remaining parts taken from reference TRBV7-2 and TRBJ2-2, reads GAGVSQSPSNKVTEKGKDVELRCDPISGHTALYWYRQSLGQGLEFLIYFQGNSAPDKSGLPSDRFSAERTGGSVSTLTIQRTQQEDSAVYLCASSLLSGRSGTGELFFGEGSRLTVL.

The chain carries TRBV7-2 and TRBJ1-4; the D gene is possibly TRBD1 (5 bases). The CDR3 length is 14 residues. The V end was cut by 1 base, the J end by 8 bases, with 11 bases between. Germline V gene sequence: CDR1 SGHTA, CDR2 FQGNSA. The DNA for the CDR3 is TGTGCCAGCAGCTTAGGAGGGGTCGGGGAAAAACTGTTTTTT. It codes for CASSLGGVGEKLFF.

This clone has a count of ten or more. The gene calls are TRBV11-2 and TRBJ1-2, with TRBD1 matching over 9 bases. The J segment lost 13 bases and the V segment lost 0 bases, leaving 9 bases of the junction unmatched. The CDR3 has 14 residues. Germline CDR1 is SGHAT and CDR2 is FQNNGV. CDR3 bases: TGTGCCAGCAGCTTAGATCGGCTACAGGGGGCCCCCACCTTC. Its translation is CASSLDRLQGAPTF. The full variable domain, with the rest looked up from reference TRBV11-2 and TRBJ1-2, is EAGVAQSPRYKIIEKRQSVAFWCNPISGHATLYWYQQILGQGPKLLIQFQNNGVVDDSQLPKDRFSAERLKGVDSTLKIQPAKLEDSAVYLCASSLDRLQGAPTFGSGTRLTVV.

The V call is TRBV6-5, the J call TRBJ1-2; TRBD1 matches 8 bases. Germline V CDR1 and CDR2: MNHEY, SVGAGI. V lost 7 bases, J lost 7 bases, and 5 bases stayed unmatched. This CDR3 is 12 amino acids long. Here the CDR3 DNA reads TGTGCCAGCACTGGACAGGGAGGTGGCTACACCTTC. It specifies CASTGQGGGYTF.

This clone was detected only once. The gene calls are TRBV7-2 and TRBJ1-2, with 7 bases fitting TRBD1. Trimming took 4 bases from V and 2 from J; bases not matched to a gene: 1. This CDR3 is 13 amino acids long. Germline CDR1 reads SGHTA; CDR2 reads FQGNSA. Here the CDR3 reads CASSWGQNYGYTF. CDR3 sequence (DNA): TGTGCCAGCAGCTGGGGACAGAACTATGGCTACACCTTC.

This clone showed up just a few times. This chain links TRBV4-1 with TRBJ1-2, with 8 positions matching TRBD1. The length of the CDR3 is 15 residues. From germline, CDR1 is MGHRA and CDR2 YSYEKL. J was trimmed by 8 bases and V by 2 bases; bases with no gene match: 10. The CDR3 nucleotides are TGCGCCAGCAGCCAACCGCGGACAGGGTATTTGGGCTACACCTTC. This encodes CASSQPRTGYLGYTF.

The rearrangement links TRBV30 to TRBJ1-2; D gene unclear. This CDR3 region has 12 residues. V was trimmed by 5 bases and J by 1 base, leaving 8 bases between them. CDR1 is GTSNPN and CDR2 is SVGIG in the germline V gene (reference sequence). In DNA form, the CDR3 reads TGTGCCTGGCAGAGGGATAACTATGGCTACACCTTC. Amino acids: CAWQRDNYGYTF.

The genes are TRBV29-1 and TRBJ2-2; tentative D call: TRBD1 (6 bases). This CDR3 is built from 15 residues. V dropped 5 bases and J dropped 0 bases, with 13 bases sitting between them. Germline values: CDR1 SQVTM, CDR2 ANQGSEA. CDR3 in amino acids: CSVKTGNANTGELFF. DNA of the CDR3: TGCAGCGTTAAAACAGGGAACGCGAACACCGGGGAGCTGTTTTTT.

The sample holds one count of this clone. The chain couples TRBV28 to TRBJ1-3; 10 nucleotides line up with TRBD1. Looked up from germline, CDR1 is MDHEN and CDR2 is SYDVKM. Losses at the gene ends were 6 bases for V and 0 bases for J; bases not matched to a gene: 11. The CDR3 consists of 18 residues. CDR3 sequence reads: CASSTWSWDRGSGNTIYF. CDR3 coding DNA: TGTGCCAGCAGCACCTGGTCCTGGGACAGGGGCTCTGGAAACACCATATATTTT.

The chain is built from TRBV5-5 and TRBJ2-7; 8 bases match TRBD2. Germline trimming cut 5 bases from V and 5 bases from J; bases unmatched to any gene: 12. This CDR3 comprises 15 residues. Germline-derived CDR1 and CDR2 are SGHKS and YYEKEE (reference sequence). As DNA, the CDR3 is TGTGCCAGCAGGCCAAACTCCGGGGGGGCTGACGAGCAGTACTTC. This encodes CASRPNSGGADEQYF.

The chain uses TRBV2 and TRBJ2-2; D is unresolved. From germline, CDR1 is SNHLY and CDR2 FYNNEI. Trimming stripped 6 bases from V and 2 bases from J, with 10 bases between. The CDR3 extends over 14 amino acids. CDR3 loop: CASSSQSNTGELFF. CDR3 in DNA: TGTGCCAGCAGCTCACAGAGTAACACCGGGGAGCTGTTTTTT.

The chain is built from TRBV6-1 and TRBJ2-1; tentative D call: TRBD1 (6 bases). Per germline, CDR1 MNHNS and CDR2 SASEGT. The CDR3 consists of 14 residues. V shed 4 bases and J shed 4 bases, with 11 bases lying between them. The CDR3 coding sequence is TGTGCCAGCAGTGGAGACAGGAGATACAATGAGCAGTTCTTC. Translated: CASSGDRRYNEQFF.

About this clone itself: The same CDR3 is also encoded by other DNA sequences in this sample. This chain connects TRBV2 to TRBJ2-5, with 7 bases aligning to TRBD1. The CDR3 loop spans 14 amino acids. V shed 6 bases and J 2 bases; nucleotides not matched to a gene: 6. Germline loops: CDR1 SNHLY, CDR2 FYNNEI. The CDR3 DNA is TGTGCCAGCAGCCCGGGACAGCCTCAAGAGACCCAGTACTTC. It yields the protein CASSPGQPQETQYF.

With respect to this clone: This same CDR3 is encoded by further DNA sequences in the sample. The CDR3 DNA reads TGTGCCTGGTCCGGGACTAGCTCCTACGAGCAGTACTTC. Translating gives CAWSGTSSYEQYF. The chain combines TRBV30 with TRBJ2-7; TRBD2 agrees at 8 bases. V was clipped by 5 bases and J by 0 bases; unmatched bases: 3. This CDR3 spans 13 amino acids. CDR1 GTSNPN and CDR2 SVGIG come from the germline V gene (reference sequence).

The chain carries TRBV6-5 and TRBJ1-1; 9 bases map to TRBD1. Germline V gene sequence: CDR1 MNHEY, CDR2 SVGAGI. V lost 3 bases to trimming and J lost 11 bases; unmatched junction nucleotides: 16. The CDR3 is 16 amino acids. The CDR3 protein is CASSYTPMTGGDSAFF. DNA for the CDR3: TGTGCCAGCAGTTATACCCCGATGACAGGGGGAGACTCTGCTTTCTTT.

This chain links TRBV5-4 with TRBJ2-2, with 11 nucleotides matching TRBD1. The germline CDR1 and CDR2 sequences are SGHNT and YYREEE (reference sequence). V lost 4 bases to trimming and J lost 4 bases; unmatched junction nucleotides: 6. This CDR3 spans 16 amino acids. CDR3 DNA sequence: TGTGCCAGCAGCCGGGGACAGGGGGTTGGCACCGGGGAGCTGTTTTTT. It codes for CASSRGQGVGTGELFF.

This chain connects TRBV7-9 to TRBJ1-4; TRBD1 agrees at 8 bases. The V gene end was trimmed by 5 bases and the J gene end by 5 bases; junction bases not matched to a gene: 4. The CDR3 totals 14 residues. Germline values: CDR1 SEHNR, CDR2 FQNEAQ (reference sequence). CDR3 DNA sequence: TGTGCCAGCAGCAAAGACAGGGGAAATGAAAAACTGTTTTTT. This encodes CASSKDRGNEKLFF.

The genes are TRBV6-6 and TRBJ1-2; 7 bases line up with TRBD1. The CDR3 runs to 15 residues. CDR1 is MNHNY, CDR2 SVGAGI, per germline (reference sequence). The V gene end was trimmed by 7 bases and the J gene end by 1 base; junction bases not matched to a gene: 9. CDR3 loop: CASIPSGQLNYGYTF. In nucleotides, the CDR3 is TGTGCCAGCATTCCCTCGGGACAGCTTAACTATGGCTACACCTTC.

The chain links TRBV12-1 to TRBJ1-1; the DNA was not used to check the table's D call, TRBD1. TRBV12-1 is labeled a pseudogene. This CDR3 has 16 amino acids. The DNA for the CDR3 is TGTGCCAGCAGCCGCGTCCTTGGACACCTGAACACTGAAGCTTTCTTT. Translation: CASSRVLGHLNTEAFF.

This CDR3 is CASSQSLVTFYGYTF. CDR3 sequence (DNA): TGTGCCAGCAGCCAGTCCTTGGTCACGTTCTATGGCTACACCTTC. The chain links TRBV2 to TRBJ1-2, with D unclear. CDR1 and CDR2 from the germline V gene are SNHLY and FYNNEI. The CDR3 length is 15 residues. V dropped 6 bases and J dropped 4 bases, with 18 bases sitting between them.

DNA for the CDR3: TGTGCCAGCAGCTTAATACAGGGGCATGGCTACACCTTC. Amino acids: CASSLIQGHGYTF. The chain joins TRBV7-3 to TRBJ1-2; TRBD1 agrees at 7 bases. Per the germline V gene, CDR1 is SGHTA and CDR2 is FQGTGA. The CDR3 loop spans 13 amino acids. J was trimmed by 6 bases and V by 1 base; bases with no gene match: 2.

The V gene is TRBV5-1, the J gene TRBJ2-5; D gene ambiguous. The germline gives CDR1 SGHRS, CDR2 YFSETQ. This CDR3 contains 15 residues. V gave up 3 bases and J gave up 4 bases, with 16 bases separating them. For the CDR3, the DNA is TGCGCCAGCAGCTCGGCCAGCCCCGAACGAGAGACCCAGTACTTC. Its translation is CASSSASPERETQYF. The whole variable domain, filled in from reference TRBV5-1 and TRBJ2-5, reads KAGVTQTPRYLIKTRGQQVTLSCSPISGHRSVSWYQQTPGQGLQFLFEYFSETQRNKGNFPGRFSGRQFSNSRSEMNVSTLELGDSALYLCASSSASPERETQYFGPGTRLLVL.

This clone was seen repeatedly, ten times or more. This rearrangement joins TRBV7-9 to TRBJ2-1; D might be TRBD2 (6 bases). The CDR3 extends over 16 amino acids. The germline V gene encodes CDR1 SEHNR and CDR2 FQNEAQ (reference sequence). V dropped 4 bases and J dropped 4 bases, with 17 bases sitting between them. The CDR3 is CASSSLTSSGYNEQFF. The DNA for the CDR3 is TGTGCCAGCAGCTCCCTGACTAGTAGTGGGTACAATGAGCAGTTCTTC. Supplemented by reference TRBV7-9 and TRBJ2-1, the full variable domain reads DTGVSQNPRHKITKRGQNVTFRCDPISEHNRLYWYRQTLGQGPEFLTYFQNEAQLEKSRLLSDRFSAERPKGSFSTLEIQRTEQGDSAMYLCASSSLTSSGYNEQFFGPGTRLTVL.